This paragraph covers one T cell receptor (beta chain) sequence. Its antigen remains unidentified. Sequencing libraries for TCR beta were prepared with iRepertoire HTBI primers and Arm-PCR of CDR3 regions. Source study methods: Gene usage covered about 60 TRBV and more than 13 TRBJ segments. TCRdb recomputed calls from the multiplex PCR reads with MiXCR, one row per CDR3 protein. These V and J calls rely on TCRdb rather than the paper's analysis. The sample lists approximately 690,000 distinct CDR3 sequences; about 32% were seen once. This entry belongs to a study of regulatory T cells in long-lasting Graves disease. Broader study findings: The persistent group shared 2,700 or so public clonotypes, more than the 950 to 1,000 shared by new patients.

This CDR3 is 15 amino acids long. V lost 1 base and J 1 base, leaving 10 bases between the germline ends. Per the germline V gene, CDR1 is SEHNR and CDR2 is FQNEAQ (reference sequence). Indicated time point: persistent/refractory GD, antithyroid drugs over 5 years with positive TRAb. Following extraction of RNA from PBMCs, that RNA was used to make the TCR library. Sequenced material: peripheral blood mononuclear cells (PBMCs), taken when the disease was refractory, from a patient treated with antithyroid drugs. The sequence derives from a female donor with Graves disease. The V call is TRBV7-9, the J call TRBJ1-1, with unresolved D. CDR3 nucleotides: TGTGCCAGCAGCTTAGTCTCGGGGAGGAACACTGAAGCTTTCTTT. Its protein product is CASSLVSGRNTEAFF.